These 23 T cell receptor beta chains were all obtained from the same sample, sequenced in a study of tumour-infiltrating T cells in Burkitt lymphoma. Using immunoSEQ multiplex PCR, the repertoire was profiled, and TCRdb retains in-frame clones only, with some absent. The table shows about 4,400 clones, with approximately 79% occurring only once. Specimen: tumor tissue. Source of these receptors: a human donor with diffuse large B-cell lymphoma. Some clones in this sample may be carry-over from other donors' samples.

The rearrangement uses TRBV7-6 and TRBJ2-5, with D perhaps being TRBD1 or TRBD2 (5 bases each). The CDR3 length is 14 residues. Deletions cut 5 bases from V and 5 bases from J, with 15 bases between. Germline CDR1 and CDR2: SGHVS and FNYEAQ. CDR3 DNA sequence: TGTGCCAGCAGCCTTCCTGGGGGAAGGGAGACCCAGTACTTC. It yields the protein CASSLPGGRETQYF.

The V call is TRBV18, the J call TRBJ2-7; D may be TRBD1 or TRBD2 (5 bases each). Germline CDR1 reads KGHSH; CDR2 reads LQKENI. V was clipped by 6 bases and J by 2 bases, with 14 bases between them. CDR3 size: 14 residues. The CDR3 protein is CASSPGTDPYEQYF. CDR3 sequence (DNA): TGTGCCAGCTCCCCCGGGACGGACCCCTACGAGCAGTACTTC. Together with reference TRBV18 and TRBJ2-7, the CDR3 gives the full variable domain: NAGVMQNPRHLVRRRGQEARLRCSPMKGHSHVYWYRQLPEEGLKFMVYLQKENIIDESGMPKERFSAEFPKEGPSILRIQQVVRGDSAAYFCASSPGTDPYEQYFGPGTRLTVT.

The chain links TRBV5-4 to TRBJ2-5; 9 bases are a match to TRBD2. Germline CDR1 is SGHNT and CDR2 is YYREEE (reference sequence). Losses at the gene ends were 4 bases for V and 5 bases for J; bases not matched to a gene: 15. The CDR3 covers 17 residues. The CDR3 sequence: CASSLLSLAGRVETQYF. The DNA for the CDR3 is TGTGCCAGCAGCCTCCTATCGCTAGCGGGACGGGTGGAGACCCAGTACTTC.

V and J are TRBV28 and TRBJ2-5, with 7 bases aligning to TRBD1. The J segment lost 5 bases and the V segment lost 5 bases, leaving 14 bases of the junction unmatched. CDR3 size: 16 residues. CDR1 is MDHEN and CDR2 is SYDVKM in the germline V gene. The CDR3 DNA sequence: TGTGCCAGCAGTAGAGGTTGGGGCAGGGGGTCGGAGACCCAGTACTTC. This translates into CASSRGWGRGSETQYF.

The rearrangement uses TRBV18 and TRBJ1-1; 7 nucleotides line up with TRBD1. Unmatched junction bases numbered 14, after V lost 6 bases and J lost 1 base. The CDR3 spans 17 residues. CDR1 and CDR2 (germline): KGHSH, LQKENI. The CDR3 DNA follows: TGTGCCAGCTCCCCCTCCTCTCTGGGACAGACGAACACTGAAGCTTTCTTT. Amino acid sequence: CASSPSSLGQTNTEAFF.

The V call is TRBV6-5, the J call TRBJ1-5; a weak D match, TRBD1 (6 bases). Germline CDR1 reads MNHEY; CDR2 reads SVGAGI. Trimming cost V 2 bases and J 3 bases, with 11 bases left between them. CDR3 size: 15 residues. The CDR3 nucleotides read TGTGCCAGCAGTTACAACGGGGGCGACAATCAGCCCCAGCATTTT. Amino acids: CASSYNGGDNQPQHF.

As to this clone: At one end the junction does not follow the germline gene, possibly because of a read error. The CDR3 sequence: CASSTGLAGQEF. The CDR3 DNA reads TGTGCCAGCAGCACGGGACTAGCGGGGCAAGAATTT. The V call is TRBV5-4, the J call TRBJ2-3, with TRBD2 identical over 13 bases. The CDR3 is made up of 12 amino acids. CDR1 SGHNT and CDR2 YYREEE come from the germline V gene (reference sequence).

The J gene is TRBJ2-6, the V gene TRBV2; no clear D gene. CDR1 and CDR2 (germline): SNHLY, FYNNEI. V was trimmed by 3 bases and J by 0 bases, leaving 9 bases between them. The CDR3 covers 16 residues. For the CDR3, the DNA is TGTGCCAGCAGTGATATAAGGGCCTCTGGGGCCAACGTCCTGACTTTC. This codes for CASSDIRASGANVLTF.

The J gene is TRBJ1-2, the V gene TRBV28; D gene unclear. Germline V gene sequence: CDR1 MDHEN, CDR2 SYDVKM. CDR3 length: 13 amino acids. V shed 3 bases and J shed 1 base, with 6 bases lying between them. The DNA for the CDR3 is TGTGCCAGCAGTTTTTTGGGTAACTATGGCTACACCTTC. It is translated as CASSFLGNYGYTF.

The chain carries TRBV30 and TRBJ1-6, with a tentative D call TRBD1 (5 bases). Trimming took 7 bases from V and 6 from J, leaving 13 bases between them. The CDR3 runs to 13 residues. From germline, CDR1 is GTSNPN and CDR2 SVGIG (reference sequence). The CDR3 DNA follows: TGTGCCTTCGAGAGGGGCCTTAATTCACCCCTCCACTTT. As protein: CAFERGLNSPLHF.

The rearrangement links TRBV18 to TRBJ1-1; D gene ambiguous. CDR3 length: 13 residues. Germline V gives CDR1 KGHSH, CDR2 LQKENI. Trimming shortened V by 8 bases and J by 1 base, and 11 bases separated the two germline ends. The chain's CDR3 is CASRWTENTEAFF. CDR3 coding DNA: TGTGCCAGCAGATGGACGGAGAACACTGAAGCTTTCTTT.

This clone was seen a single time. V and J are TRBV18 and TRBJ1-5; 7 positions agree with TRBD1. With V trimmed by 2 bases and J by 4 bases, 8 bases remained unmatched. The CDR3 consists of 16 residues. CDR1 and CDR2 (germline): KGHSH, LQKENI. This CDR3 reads CASSPATGRRNQPQHF. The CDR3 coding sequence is TGTGCCAGCTCACCAGCGACAGGGAGGCGTAATCAGCCCCAGCATTTT.

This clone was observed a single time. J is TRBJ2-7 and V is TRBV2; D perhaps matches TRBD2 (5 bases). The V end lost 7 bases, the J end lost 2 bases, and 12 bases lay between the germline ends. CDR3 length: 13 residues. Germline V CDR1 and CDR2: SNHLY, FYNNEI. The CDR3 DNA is TGTGCCAGCAAGCCTGGGAGCACCTACGAGCAGTACTTC. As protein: CASKPGSTYEQYF.

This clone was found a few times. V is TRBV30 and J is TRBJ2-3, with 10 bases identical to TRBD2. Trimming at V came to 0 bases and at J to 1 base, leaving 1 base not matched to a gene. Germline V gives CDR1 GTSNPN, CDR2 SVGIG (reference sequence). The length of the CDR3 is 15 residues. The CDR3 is CAWSVAGGGTDTQYF. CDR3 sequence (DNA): TGTGCCTGGAGTGTAGCGGGAGGGGGCACAGATACGCAGTATTTT.

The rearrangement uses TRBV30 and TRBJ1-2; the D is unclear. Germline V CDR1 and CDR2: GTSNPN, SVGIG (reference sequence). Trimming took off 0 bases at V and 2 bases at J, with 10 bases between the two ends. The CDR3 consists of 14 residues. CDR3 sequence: CAWSVGVPNYGYTF. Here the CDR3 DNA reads TGTGCCTGGAGTGTTGGGGTTCCGAACTATGGCTACACCTTC.

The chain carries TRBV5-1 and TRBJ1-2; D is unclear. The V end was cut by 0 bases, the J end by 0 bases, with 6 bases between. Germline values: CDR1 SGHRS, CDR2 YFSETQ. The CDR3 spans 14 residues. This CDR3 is CASSLDGANYGYTF. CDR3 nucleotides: TGCGCCAGCAGCTTGGATGGAGCTAACTATGGCTACACCTTC. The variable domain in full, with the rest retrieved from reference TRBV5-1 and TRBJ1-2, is KAGVTQTPRYLIKTRGQQVTLSCSPISGHRSVSWYQQTPGQGLQFLFEYFSETQRNKGNFPGRFSGRQFSNSRSEMNVSTLELGDSALYLCASSLDGANYGYTFGSGTRLTVV.

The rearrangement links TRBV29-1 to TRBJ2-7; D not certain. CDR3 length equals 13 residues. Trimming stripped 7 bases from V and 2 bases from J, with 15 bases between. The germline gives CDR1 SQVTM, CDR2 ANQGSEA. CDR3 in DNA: TGCAGCGAGATACAGAAGGTTACCTACGAGCAGTACTTC. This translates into CSEIQKVTYEQYF.

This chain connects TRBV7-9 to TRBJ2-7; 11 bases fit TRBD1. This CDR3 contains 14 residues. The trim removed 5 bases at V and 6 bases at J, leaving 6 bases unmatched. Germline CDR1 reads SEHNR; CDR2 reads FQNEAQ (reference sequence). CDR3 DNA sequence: TGTGCCAGCAGCCTATTCGGGACAGGGGGCGAGCAGTACTTC. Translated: CASSLFGTGGEQYF.

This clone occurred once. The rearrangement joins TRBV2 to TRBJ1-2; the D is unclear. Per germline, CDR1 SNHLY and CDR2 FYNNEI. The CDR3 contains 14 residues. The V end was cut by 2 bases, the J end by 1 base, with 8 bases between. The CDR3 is CASSERSRNYGYTF. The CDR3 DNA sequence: TGTGCCAGCAGTGAAAGGTCACGTAACTATGGCTACACCTTC.

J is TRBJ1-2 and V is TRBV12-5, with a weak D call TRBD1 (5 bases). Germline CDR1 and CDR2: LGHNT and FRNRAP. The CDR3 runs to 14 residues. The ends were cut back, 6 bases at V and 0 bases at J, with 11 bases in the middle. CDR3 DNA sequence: TGTGCTAGTGGAGCGGGGGGAGCTAACTATGGCTACACCTTC. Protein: CASGAGGANYGYTF.

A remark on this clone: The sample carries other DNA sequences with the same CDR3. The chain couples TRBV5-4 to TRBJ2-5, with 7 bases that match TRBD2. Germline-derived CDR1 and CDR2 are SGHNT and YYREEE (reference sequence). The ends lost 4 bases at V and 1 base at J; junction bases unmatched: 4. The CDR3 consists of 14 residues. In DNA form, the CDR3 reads TGTGCCAGCAGCGGGACGGGGGGCCAAGAGACCCAGTACTTC. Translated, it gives CASSGTGGQETQYF. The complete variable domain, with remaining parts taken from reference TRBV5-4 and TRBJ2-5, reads ETGVTQSPTHLIKTRGQQVTLRCSSQSGHNTVSWYQQALGQGPQFIFQYYREEENGRGNFPPRFSGLQFPNYSSELNVNALELDDSALYLCASSGTGGQETQYFGPGTRLLVL.

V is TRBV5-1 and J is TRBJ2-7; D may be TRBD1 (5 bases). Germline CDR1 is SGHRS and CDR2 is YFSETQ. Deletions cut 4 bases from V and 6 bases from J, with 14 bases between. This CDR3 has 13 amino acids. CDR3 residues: CASSPRQSGEQYF. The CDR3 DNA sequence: TGCGCCAGCAGCCCACGACAGTCCGGCGAGCAGTACTTC.

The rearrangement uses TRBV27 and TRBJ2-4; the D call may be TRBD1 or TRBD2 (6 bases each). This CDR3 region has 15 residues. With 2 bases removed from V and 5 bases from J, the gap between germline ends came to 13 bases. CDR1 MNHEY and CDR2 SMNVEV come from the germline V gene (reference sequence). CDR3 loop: CASSLRSEGENIQYF. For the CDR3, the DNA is TGTGCCAGCAGTTTAAGATCGGAGGGGGAAAACATTCAGTACTTC.